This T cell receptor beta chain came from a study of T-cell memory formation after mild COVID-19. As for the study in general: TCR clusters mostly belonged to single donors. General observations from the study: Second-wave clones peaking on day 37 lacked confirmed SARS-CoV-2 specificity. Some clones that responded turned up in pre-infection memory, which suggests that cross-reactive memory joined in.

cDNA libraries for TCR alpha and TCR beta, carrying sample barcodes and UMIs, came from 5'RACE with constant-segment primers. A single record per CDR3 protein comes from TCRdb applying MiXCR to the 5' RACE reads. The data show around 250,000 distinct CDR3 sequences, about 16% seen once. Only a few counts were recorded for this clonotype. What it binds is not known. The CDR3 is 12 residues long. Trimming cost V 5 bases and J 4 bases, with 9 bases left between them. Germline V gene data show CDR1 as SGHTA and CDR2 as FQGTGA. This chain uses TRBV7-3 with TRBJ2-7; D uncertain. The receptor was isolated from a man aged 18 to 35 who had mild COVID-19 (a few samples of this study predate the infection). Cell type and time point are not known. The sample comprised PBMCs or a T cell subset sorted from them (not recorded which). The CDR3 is CASSADGYEQYF. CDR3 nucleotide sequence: TGTGCCAGCAGCGCGGACGGATACGAGCAGTACTTC.